These 30 T cell receptor beta chains were all obtained from the same sample, sequenced in a study of shared clonotypes between healthy human individuals. Sequencing was performed with immunoSEQ multiplex PCR; in TCRdb, only in-frame clones are kept and a portion is missing. The data show around 650,000 clones, approximately 96% seen once. Only CD45RO-negative cells positively selected for CCR7 counted as naive CD8 cells, so terminally differentiated effector memory CD45RA+ cells were excluded. The sequencing sample was made of naive CD8+ T cells sorted from blood. The receptors derive from a woman in her thirties in good health.

This sequence joins TRBV9 and TRBJ2-1; 9 bases are a match to TRBD2. The V gene's germline CDR1 is SGDLS and CDR2 YYNGEE. CDR3 length: 14 amino acids. The ends lost 7 bases at V and 8 bases at J; junction bases unmatched: 10. CDR3 DNA: TGTGCCAGCGCCGCTAGCGGGGCTACCGATGAGCAGTTCTTC. This gives the protein CASAASGATDEQFF.

The gene calls are TRBV4-2 and TRBJ1-5, with D maybe TRBD1 (6 bases). The CDR3 has 14 amino acids. V was clipped by 1 base and J by 9 bases, with 13 bases between them. Germline CDR1 reads LGHNA; CDR2 reads YNFKEQ. The CDR3 region is CASSQGSGEWPQHF. CDR3 in DNA: TGTGCCAGCAGCCAAGGGTCAGGGGAATGGCCCCAGCATTTT.

The chain employs TRBV4-1 and TRBJ2-1, with 13 bases that match TRBD2. CDR1 and CDR2 from the germline V gene are MGHRA and YSYEKL. This CDR3 has 19 residues. V shed 1 base and J 0 bases; nucleotides not matched to a gene: 6. In DNA form, the CDR3 reads TGCGCCAGCAGCCAAGCGGGGACTAGCGGGAAACACTCCTACAATGAGCAGTTCTTC. Its protein is CASSQAGTSGKHSYNEQFF.

This clone was recorded only once. The CDR3 nucleotides are TGTGCCAGTAGTATAGTGGGCTTAACCGGGCGGGCTTTCTTT. This sequence encodes CASSIVGLTGRAFF. The chain uses TRBV19 and TRBJ1-1; D not resolved. In germline, CDR1 is LNHDA, CDR2 SQIVND (reference sequence). This CDR3 spans 14 amino acids. Trimming pared 1 base from V and 11 bases from J, leaving 17 bases between.

CDR3 loop: CASNSADNEQFF. In nucleotides, the CDR3 is TGTGCCAGCAATAGCGCGGACAATGAGCAGTTCTTC. The V call is TRBV6-5, the J call TRBJ2-1, with D possibly TRBD2 on 5 matching bases. In germline, CDR1 is MNHEY, CDR2 SVGAGI. This CDR3 is built from 12 residues. Deletions cut 7 bases from V and 5 bases from J, with 9 bases between.

The chain has TRBV4-1 and TRBJ1-1; TRBD1 matches 7 bases. J gave up 3 bases and V 3 bases, and 7 bases lay outside the gene matches. CDR1 and CDR2 from the germline V gene are MGHRA and YSYEKL. This CDR3 spans 15 amino acids. As DNA, the CDR3 is TGCGCCAGCAGCCACCACAGGGGAGGGGACACTGAAGCTTTCTTT. Its protein is CASSHHRGGDTEAFF.

A single count supports this clone. The chain combines TRBV6-6 with TRBJ2-2; TRBD1 matches 7 bases. CDR1 and CDR2 from the germline V gene are MNHNY and SVGAGI (reference sequence). V dropped 4 bases and J dropped 3; count of bases not matched to a gene: 5. This CDR3 is 15 amino acids long. CDR3 loop: CASSSNRGDTGELFF. The CDR3 nucleotides read TGTGCCAGCAGTTCCAACAGGGGTGACACCGGGGAGCTGTTTTTT.

The gene calls are TRBV7-9 and TRBJ1-1; D gene uncertain. CDR1 is SEHNR, CDR2 FQNEAQ, per germline (reference sequence). V dropped 5 bases and J dropped 8 bases, with 21 bases sitting between them. CDR3 length equals 15 residues. For the CDR3, the DNA is TGTGCCAGCAGCCTACGAAGGCCGGCGGACGGGGAAGCTTTCTTT. Protein product: CASSLRRPADGEAFF.

This chain's CDR3 is CASSYWGRLNTEAFF. The CDR3 bases are TGTGCCAGCAGTTACTGGGGGAGGCTGAACACTGAAGCTTTCTTT. The chain carries TRBV6-6 and TRBJ1-1; a possible D gene is TRBD1 (5 bases). Germline V CDR1 and CDR2: MNHNY, SVGAGI (reference sequence). V lost 1 base and J lost 0, with 9 bases in between. CDR3 length equals 15 residues.

The chain carries TRBV5-1 and TRBJ2-7; 10 bases agree with TRBD1. Looked up from germline, CDR1 is SGHRS and CDR2 is YFSETQ. V lost 4 bases, J lost 2 bases, and 9 bases stayed unmatched. This CDR3 has 16 amino acids. The CDR3 nucleotides are TGCGCCAGCAGCCCCCGGGACAGGGGACTCCCCTACGAGCAGTACTTC. This gives the protein CASSPRDRGLPYEQYF.

V and J are TRBV6-1 and TRBJ2-7, with D possibly TRBD2 on 6 matching bases. Germline V gene data show CDR1 as MNHNS and CDR2 as SASEGT. Trimming left V 2 bases short and J 2 bases short, with 10 bases between. The CDR3 totals 14 residues. In DNA form, the CDR3 reads TGTGCCAGCAGTGAATATGGGGGGACCTACGAGCAGTACTTC. It encodes CASSEYGGTYEQYF.

V is TRBV5-6 and J is TRBJ2-3, with D maybe TRBD2 (5 bases). From germline, CDR1 is SGHDT and CDR2 YYEEEE. The CDR3 loop spans 15 amino acids. V shed 0 bases and J shed 2 bases, with 10 bases lying between them. CDR3: CASSLGGFLTDTQYF. The DNA for the CDR3 is TGTGCCAGCAGCTTGGGCGGGTTTCTCACAGATACGCAGTATTTT.

The chain combines TRBV28 with TRBJ2-1; D gene ambiguous. V was cut by 1 base and J by 7 bases, with 5 bases left in between. The germline CDR1 and CDR2 sequences are MDHEN and SYDVKM. There are 12 residues in the CDR3. In DNA, the CDR3 is TGTGCCAGCAGTTTATTCCAAAATGAGCAGTTCTTC. This sequence encodes CASSLFQNEQFF.

The chain combines TRBV7-9 with TRBJ2-1; TRBD2 might be the D (5 bases). This CDR3 comprises 17 residues. Germline V gene data show CDR1 as SEHNR and CDR2 as FQNEAQ (reference sequence). The V end was cut by 2 bases, the J end by 3 bases, with 17 bases between. The CDR3 sequence: CASSLSSWGELYNEQFF. The CDR3 bases are TGTGCCAGCAGCTTATCTAGCTGGGGAGAGCTCTACAATGAGCAGTTCTTC.

This chain links TRBV19 with TRBJ1-5; 8 bases agree with TRBD1. V lost 8 bases, J lost 7 bases, and 4 bases stayed unmatched. Germline V CDR1 and CDR2: LNHDA, SQIVND (reference sequence). This CDR3 has 12 residues. The CDR3 loop reads CASGQGSQPQHF. CDR3 DNA: TGTGCCAGTGGACAGGGAAGCCAGCCCCAGCATTTT.

The gene calls are TRBV28 and TRBJ2-7; D unresolved. This CDR3 is 12 amino acids long. Trimming stripped 6 bases from V and 6 bases from J, with 12 bases between. Per germline, CDR1 MDHEN and CDR2 SYDVKM. Here the CDR3 reads CASSLTPPEQYF. The CDR3 nucleotides read TGTGCCAGCAGCCTAACTCCCCCCGAGCAGTACTTC.

About this clone itself: Other DNA sequences in this sample translate to the same CDR3. This rearrangement joins TRBV27 to TRBJ2-5; 16 nucleotides line up with TRBD2. The CDR3 consists of 16 residues. CDR1 and CDR2 (germline): MNHEY, SMNVEV (reference sequence). V lost 3 bases to trimming and J lost 5 bases; unmatched junction nucleotides: 3. The CDR3 nucleotides read TGTGCCAGCAGTTTGGGGACTAGCGGGAGGGGTGAGACCCAGTACTTC. Its protein product is CASSLGTSGRGETQYF.

The chain joins TRBV7-9 to TRBJ1-2; D gene uncertain. The germline V gene has CDR1 SEHNR and CDR2 FQNEAQ (reference sequence). Trimming removed 1 base at V and 8 bases at J, with 17 bases between. This CDR3 region has 15 residues. DNA for the CDR3: TGTGCCAGCAGCTTAGTTTTGGCGGGCACTGACGGCTACACCTTC. This encodes CASSLVLAGTDGYTF.

The chain links TRBV7-9 to TRBJ2-5; TRBD2 matches 7 bases. CDR1 is SEHNR and CDR2 is FQNEAQ in the germline V gene (reference sequence). The CDR3 consists of 15 residues. Trimming cost V 5 bases and J 7 bases; bases outside gene matches: 13. The CDR3 loop is CASSPTSAFVLTQYF. In nucleotides, the CDR3 is TGTGCCAGCAGCCCTACTAGCGCCTTTGTTCTGACCCAGTACTTC.

V is TRBV14 and J is TRBJ2-1, with D possibly TRBD1 on 5 matching bases. The CDR3 length is 16 residues. The germline V gene has CDR1 SGHDN and CDR2 FVKESK. Trimming cost V 0 bases and J 2 bases, with 11 bases left between them. CDR3 sequence: CASSQDGRVAYNEQFF. Written as DNA, the CDR3 is TGTGCCAGCAGCCAAGATGGCAGGGTAGCCTACAATGAGCAGTTCTTC.

Of note for this clone: The same CDR3 can be traced to other DNA sequences in this sample. The V gene is TRBV29-1, the J gene TRBJ2-7; 12 bases align to TRBD2. Germline lookup yields CDR1 SQVTM and CDR2 ANQGSEA. The CDR3 contains 14 residues. Trimming took 0 bases from V and 3 from J; bases not matched to a gene: 0. CDR3 DNA sequence: TGCAGCGTTGAAGAGACTAGCGGGAGCTACGAGCAGTACTTC. It translates to CSVEETSGSYEQYF.

The chain has TRBV5-6 and TRBJ2-5, with D possibly being TRBD2 (6 bases). This CDR3 region has 15 residues. V lost 0 bases and J 3 bases, leaving 12 bases between the germline ends. Germline V lookup: CDR1 SGHDT, CDR2 YYEEEE. The CDR3 sequence is CASSLAEGLEETQYF. The CDR3, as DNA: TGTGCCAGCAGCTTGGCCGAGGGACTTGAAGAGACCCAGTACTTC. Filled out from reference TRBV5-6 and TRBJ2-5, the complete variable domain reads DAGVTQSPTHLIKTRGQQVTLRCSPKSGHDTVSWYQQALGQGPQFIFQYYEEEERQRGNFPDRFSGHQFPNYSSELNVNALLLGDSALYLCASSLAEGLEETQYFGPGTRLLVL.

This clone was seen a single time. The gene calls are TRBV10-3 and TRBJ2-1, with unresolved D. The germline CDR1 and CDR2 sequences are ENHRY and SYGVKD. This CDR3 is built from 13 residues. With 4 bases removed from V and 3 bases from J, the gap between germline ends came to 7 bases. The CDR3 region is CAISVGGYNEQFF. The CDR3 bases are TGTGCCATCAGTGTAGGCGGCTACAATGAGCAGTTCTTC.

This chain joins TRBV15 and TRBJ2-1, with D possibly matching TRBD2 (6 bases). The length of the CDR3 is 14 residues. Trimming took off 5 bases at V and 1 base at J, with 9 bases between the two ends. Germline V gene sequence: CDR1 LNHNV, CDR2 YYDKDF (reference sequence). This CDR3 is CATSPGLSYNEQFF. Here the CDR3 DNA reads TGTGCCACCAGCCCCGGACTATCCTACAATGAGCAGTTCTTC.

The chain combines TRBV7-6 with TRBJ2-7, with TRBD2 as a possible D gene (6 bases). This CDR3 is 15 amino acids long. Trimming left V 5 bases short and J 7 bases short, with 21 bases between. Germline-derived CDR1 and CDR2 are SGHVS and FNYEAQ. The CDR3 DNA sequence: TGTGCCAGCAGCATCCGGGTAGCGGACATGGCGGAGCAGTACTTC. Translating gives CASSIRVADMAEQYF.

V usage is TRBV6-8 and J usage is TRBJ2-7; 10 bases match TRBD2. Per the germline V gene, CDR1 is MNHGY and CDR2 is SAAAGT. Germline trimming cut 5 bases from V and 5 bases from J; bases unmatched to any gene: 9. The CDR3 spans 15 residues. The CDR3 DNA follows: TGTGCCAGCAGTACCCTAGCGGGAGTCACTAACGAGCAGTACTTC. Translated, it gives CASSTLAGVTNEQYF.

The chain recombines TRBV27 with TRBJ1-1, with D unresolved. Germline-derived CDR1 and CDR2 are MNHEY and SMNVEV (reference sequence). Trimming cost V 6 bases and J 4 bases, with 12 bases left between them. The CDR3 is 13 residues long. The CDR3 DNA sequence: TGTGCCAGCAGGCCATCCGGCGTCACTGAAGCTTTCTTT. Residues: CASRPSGVTEAFF.

For this clone: The sample has other DNA sequences that encode this CDR3 too. The gene calls are TRBV6-5 and TRBJ2-7; TRBD2 aligns across 8 bases. This CDR3 is built from 12 residues. Trimming at V came to 8 bases and at J to 3 bases, leaving 3 bases not matched to a gene. Germline CDR1 MNHEY, CDR2 SVGAGI. CDR3 loop: CASGAGDYEQYF. The DNA of the CDR3 is TGTGCCAGCGGAGCGGGAGACTACGAGCAGTACTTC.

The chain has TRBV4-1 and TRBJ2-2; D call uncertain. CDR3 length: 16 amino acids. V lost 4 bases to trimming and J lost 5 bases, with 17 bases between them. Looked up from germline, CDR1 is MGHRA and CDR2 is YSYEKL. CDR3 loop: CASSPFGTAGTGELFF. The CDR3 nucleotides are TGCGCCAGCAGCCCTTTTGGAACGGCCGGTACCGGGGAGCTGTTTTTT.

The chain links TRBV5-1 to TRBJ2-1; 7 nucleotides agree with TRBD2. CDR1 is SGHRS and CDR2 is YFSETQ in the germline V gene. V gave up 4 bases and J gave up 6 bases; unmatched junction bases: 10. The CDR3 length is 15 residues. CDR3 in DNA: TGCGCCAGCAGCGATCTAGCGGCCGCGGGCAATGAGCAGTTCTTC. Its translation: CASSDLAAAGNEQFF. Using reference TRBV5-1 and TRBJ2-1 for the parts outside the CDR3, the full variable domain is KAGVTQTPRYLIKTRGQQVTLSCSPISGHRSVSWYQQTPGQGLQFLFEYFSETQRNKGNFPGRFSGRQFSNSRSEMNVSTLELGDSALYLCASSDLAAAGNEQFFGPGTRLTVL.